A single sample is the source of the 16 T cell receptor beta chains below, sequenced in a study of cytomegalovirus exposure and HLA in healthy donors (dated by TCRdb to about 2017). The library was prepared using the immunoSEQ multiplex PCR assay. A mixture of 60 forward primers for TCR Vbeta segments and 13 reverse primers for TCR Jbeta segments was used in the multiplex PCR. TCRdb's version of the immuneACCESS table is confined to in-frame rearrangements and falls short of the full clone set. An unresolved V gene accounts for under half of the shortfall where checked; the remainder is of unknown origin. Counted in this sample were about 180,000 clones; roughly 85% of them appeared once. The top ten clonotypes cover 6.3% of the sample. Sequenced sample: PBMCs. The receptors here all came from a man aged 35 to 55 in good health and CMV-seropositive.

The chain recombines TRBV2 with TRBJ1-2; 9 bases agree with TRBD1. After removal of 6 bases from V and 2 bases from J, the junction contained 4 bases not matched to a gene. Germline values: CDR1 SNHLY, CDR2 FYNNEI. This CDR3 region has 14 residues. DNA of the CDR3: TGTGCCAGCAGAGAAACAGGGGGCAACTATGGCTACACCTTC. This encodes CASRETGGNYGYTF.

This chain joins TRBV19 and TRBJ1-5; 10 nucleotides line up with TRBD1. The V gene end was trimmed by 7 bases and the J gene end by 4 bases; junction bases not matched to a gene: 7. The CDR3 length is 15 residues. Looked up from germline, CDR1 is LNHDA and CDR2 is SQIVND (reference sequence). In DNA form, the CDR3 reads TGTGCCAGTACCGAGGGACAGGGGCTTAATCAGCCCCAGCATTTT. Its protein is CASTEGQGLNQPQHF. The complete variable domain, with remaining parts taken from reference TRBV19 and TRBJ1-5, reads DGGITQSPKYLFRKEGQNVTLSCEQNLNHDAMYWYRQDPGQGLRLIYYSQIVNDFQKGDIAEGYSVSREKKESFPLTVTSAQKNPTAFYLCASTEGQGLNQPQHFGDGTRLSIL.

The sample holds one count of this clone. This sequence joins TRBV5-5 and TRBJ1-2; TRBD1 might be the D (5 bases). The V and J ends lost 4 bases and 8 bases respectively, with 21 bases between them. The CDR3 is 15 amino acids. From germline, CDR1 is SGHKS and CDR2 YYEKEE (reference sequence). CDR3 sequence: CASSQTTQGGAGYTF. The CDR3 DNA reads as TGTGCCAGCAGCCAGACTACGCAGGGAGGTGCGGGCTACACCTTC.

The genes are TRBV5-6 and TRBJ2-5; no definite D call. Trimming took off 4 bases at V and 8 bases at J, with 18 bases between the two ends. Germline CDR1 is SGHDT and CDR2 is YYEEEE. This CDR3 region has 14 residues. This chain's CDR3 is CASSAFNQAGTQYF. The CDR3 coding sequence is TGTGCCAGCAGCGCTTTCAACCAGGCAGGAACCCAGTACTTC.

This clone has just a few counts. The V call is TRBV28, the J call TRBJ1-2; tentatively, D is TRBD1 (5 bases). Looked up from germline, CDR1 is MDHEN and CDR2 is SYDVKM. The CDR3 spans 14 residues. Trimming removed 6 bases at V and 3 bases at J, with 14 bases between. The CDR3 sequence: CASSNSQGHYGYTF. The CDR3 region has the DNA TGTGCCAGCAGCAATTCTCAGGGCCACTATGGCTACACCTTC.

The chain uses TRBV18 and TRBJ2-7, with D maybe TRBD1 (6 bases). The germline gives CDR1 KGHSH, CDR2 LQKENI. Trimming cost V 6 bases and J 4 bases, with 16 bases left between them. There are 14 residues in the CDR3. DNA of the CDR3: TGTGCCAGCTCTAGGGACACCGGATCTTACGAGCAGTACTTC. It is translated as CASSRDTGSYEQYF.

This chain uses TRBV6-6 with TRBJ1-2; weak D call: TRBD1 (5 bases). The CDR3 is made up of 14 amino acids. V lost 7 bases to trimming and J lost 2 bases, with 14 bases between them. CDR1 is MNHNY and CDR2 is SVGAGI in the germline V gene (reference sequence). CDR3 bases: TGTGCCAGCAACGACCGGGACTCAAACTATGGCTACACCTTC. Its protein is CASNDRDSNYGYTF.

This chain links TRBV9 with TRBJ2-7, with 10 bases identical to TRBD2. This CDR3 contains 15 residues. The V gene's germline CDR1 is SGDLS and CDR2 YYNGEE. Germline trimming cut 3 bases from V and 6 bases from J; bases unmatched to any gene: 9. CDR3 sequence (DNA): TGTGCCAGCAGCGCAGTAGCGGGAGGTTCTGGCGAGCAGTACTTC. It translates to CASSAVAGGSGEQYF.

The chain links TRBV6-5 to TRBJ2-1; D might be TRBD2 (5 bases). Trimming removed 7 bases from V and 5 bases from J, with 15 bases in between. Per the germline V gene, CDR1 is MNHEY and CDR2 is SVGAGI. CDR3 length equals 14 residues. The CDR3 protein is CASMAAGLDNEQFF. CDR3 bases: TGTGCCAGCATGGCCGCGGGTCTTGACAATGAGCAGTTCTTC.

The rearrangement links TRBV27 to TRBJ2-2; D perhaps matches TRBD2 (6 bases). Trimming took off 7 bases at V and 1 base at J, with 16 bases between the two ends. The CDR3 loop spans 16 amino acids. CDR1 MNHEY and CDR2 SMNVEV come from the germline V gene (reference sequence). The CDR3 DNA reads TGTGCCAGCACGGATCTCAGTAGCGGGAACACCGGGGAGCTGTTTTTT. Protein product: CASTDLSSGNTGELFF.

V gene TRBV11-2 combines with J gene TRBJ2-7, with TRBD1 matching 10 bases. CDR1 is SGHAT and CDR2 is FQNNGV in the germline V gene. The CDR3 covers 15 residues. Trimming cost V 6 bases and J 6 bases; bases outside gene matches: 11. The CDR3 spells CASREPGQGRTEQYF. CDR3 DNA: TGTGCCAGCAGAGAACCGGGACAGGGGAGGACCGAGCAGTACTTC.

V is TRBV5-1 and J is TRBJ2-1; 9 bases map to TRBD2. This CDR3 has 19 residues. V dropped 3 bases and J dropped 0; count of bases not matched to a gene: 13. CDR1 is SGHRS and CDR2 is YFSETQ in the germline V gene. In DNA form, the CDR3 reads TGCGCCAGCAGCTCCCCAAGCGGACTAGCGCTCAGCTCCTACAATGAGCAGTTCTTC. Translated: CASSSPSGLALSSYNEQFF.

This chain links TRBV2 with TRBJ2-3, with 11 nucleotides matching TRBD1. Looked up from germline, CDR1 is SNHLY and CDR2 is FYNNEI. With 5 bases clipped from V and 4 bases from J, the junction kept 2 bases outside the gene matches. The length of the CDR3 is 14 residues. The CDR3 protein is CASSSGQGADTQYF. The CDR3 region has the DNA TGTGCCAGCAGTTCGGGACAGGGGGCAGATACGCAGTATTTT.

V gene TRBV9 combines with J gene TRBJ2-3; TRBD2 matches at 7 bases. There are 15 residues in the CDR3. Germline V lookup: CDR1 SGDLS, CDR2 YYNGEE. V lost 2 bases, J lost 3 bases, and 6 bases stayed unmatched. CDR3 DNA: TGTGCCAGCAGCGTGGGGGGGTCGGGAACAGATACGCAGTATTTT. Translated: CASSVGGSGTDTQYF.

For the CDR3, the DNA is TGCGCCAGCAGCCCACTTAGCGGGAGTGAATACGAGCAGTACTTC. Amino acid sequence: CASSPLSGSEYEQYF. This rearrangement joins TRBV5-1 to TRBJ2-7; 9 bases align to TRBD2. In germline, CDR1 is SGHRS, CDR2 YFSETQ. The trim removed 4 bases at V and 4 bases at J, leaving 9 bases unmatched. This CDR3 spans 15 amino acids.

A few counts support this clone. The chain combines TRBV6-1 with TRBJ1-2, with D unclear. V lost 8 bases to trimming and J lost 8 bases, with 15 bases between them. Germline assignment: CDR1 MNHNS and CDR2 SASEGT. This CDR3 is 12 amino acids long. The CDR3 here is CASLLEAGGYTF. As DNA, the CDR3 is TGTGCCAGCTTGTTGGAGGCGGGGGGCTACACCTTC.